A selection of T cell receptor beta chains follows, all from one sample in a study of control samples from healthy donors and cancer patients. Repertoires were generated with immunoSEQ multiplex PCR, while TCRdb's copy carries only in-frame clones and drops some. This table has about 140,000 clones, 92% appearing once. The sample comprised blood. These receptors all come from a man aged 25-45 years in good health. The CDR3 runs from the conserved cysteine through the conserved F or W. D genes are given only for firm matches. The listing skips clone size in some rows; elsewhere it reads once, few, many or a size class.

CDR3 protein: CASSLAGIAAGELFF
CDR3 DNA: TGTGCCAGCAGCTTAGCGGGGATAGCGGCCGGGGAGCTGTTTTTT
clone size: NA
J gene: TRBJ2-2
D gene: NA
V gene: TRBV7-9

CDR3 protein: CASSAGQAWYEKLFF
CDR3 DNA: TGTGCCAGCAGCGCCGGACAGGCCTGGTATGAAAAACTGTTTTTT
clone size: NA
J gene: TRBJ1-4
D gene: TRBD1
V gene: TRBV9

CDR3 protein: CASSQLGGNQPQHF
CDR3 DNA: TGTGCCAGTAGCCAATTAGGAGGCAATCAGCCCCAGCATTTT
clone size: NA
J gene: TRBJ1-5
D gene: NA
V gene: TRBV19

CDR3 protein: CASSQGLRGSYEAEAFF
CDR3 DNA: TGCGCCAGCAGCCAAGGGTTGCGTGGGAGCTACGAGGCTGAAGCTTTCTTT
clone size: once
J gene: TRBJ1-1
D gene: NA
V gene: TRBV4-1

CDR3 protein: CASSEANRGGYTF
CDR3 DNA: TGTGCCAGCAGTGAAGCCAACCGGGGCGGCTACACCTTC
clone size: NA
J gene: TRBJ1-2
D gene: NA
V gene: TRBV25-1

CDR3 protein: CASSLGGYHLEETQYF
CDR3 DNA: TGTGCCAGTAGTTTGGGGGGGTACCATTTGGAGGAGACCCAGTACTTC
clone size: NA
J gene: TRBJ2-5
D gene: TRBD2
V gene: TRBV19

CDR3 protein: CASSEMRQGPLYGYTF
CDR3 DNA: TGTGCCAGCAGTGAAATGCGACAGGGCCCGCTCTATGGCTACACCTTC
clone size: NA
J gene: TRBJ1-2
D gene: TRBD1
V gene: TRBV2

CDR3 protein: CASSPGAGWVEAFF
CDR3 DNA: TGTGCCAGCTCACCGGGGGCAGGGTGGGTAGAAGCTTTCTTT
clone size: once
J gene: TRBJ1-1
D gene: NA
V gene: TRBV18

CDR3 protein: CASSLGQNTEAFF
CDR3 DNA: TGTGCCAGCAGTTTAGGGCAGAACACTGAAGCTTTCTTT
clone size: NA
J gene: TRBJ1-1
D gene: NA
V gene: TRBV12-3/TRBV12-4

CDR3 protein: CASRGGGGLANYGYTF
CDR3 DNA: TGTGCCAGCAGGGGCGGCGGGGGGCTAGCTAACTATGGCTACACCTTC
clone size: NA
J gene: TRBJ1-2
D gene: NA
V gene: TRBV28

CDR3 protein: CASSQGGSTWEETQYF
CDR3 DNA: TGTGCCAGCAGCCAGGGGGGGTCAACCTGGGAAGAGACCCAGTACTTC
clone size: NA
J gene: TRBJ2-5
D gene: TRBD2
V gene: TRBV3-1/TRBV3-2

CDR3 protein: CASSLQREAFF
CDR3 DNA: TGTGCCAGTAGTTTACAGCGCGAAGCTTTCTTT
clone size: NA
J gene: TRBJ1-1
D gene: NA
V gene: TRBV19

CDR3 protein: CASSELSFSSQTSWEAYEQYF
CDR3 DNA: TGTGCCAGCAGTGAACTGTCCTTTTCTTCCCAAACTAGCTGGGAGGCATACGAGCAGTACTTC
clone size: NA
J gene: TRBJ2-7
D gene: NA
V gene: TRBV2

CDR3 protein: CAISAVLAGLNNEQFF
CDR3 DNA: TGTGCCATCAGTGCGGTACTAGCGGGCTTAAACAATGAGCAGTTCTTC
clone size: once
J gene: TRBJ2-1
D gene: TRBD2
V gene: TRBV10-3

CDR3 protein: CASSFSTGFSTDTQYF
CDR3 DNA: TGTGCCAGCAGTTTTTCGACAGGGTTTAGCACAGATACGCAGTATTTT
clone size: NA
J gene: TRBJ2-3
D gene: TRBD1
V gene: TRBV27

CDR3 protein: CATSDSRRALNSRTSLVWYEQYF
CDR3 DNA: TGTGCCACCAGTGATTCCCGCCGAGCCTTAAATTCCCGCACCTCACTAGTTTGGTACGAGCAGTACTTC
clone size: NA
J gene: TRBJ2-7
D gene: NA
V gene: TRBV24-1

CDR3 protein: CASSSGQGHTDTQYF
CDR3 DNA: TGTGCCAGCAGCTCGGGCCAGGGCCACACAGATACGCAGTATTTT
clone size: NA
J gene: TRBJ2-3
D gene: NA
V gene: TRBV6-5

CDR3 protein: CASSQGQGITDTQYF
CDR3 DNA: TGCGCCAGCAGCCAAGGACAGGGTATCACAGATACGCAGTATTTT
clone size: NA
J gene: TRBJ2-3
D gene: TRBD1
V gene: TRBV4-3

CDR3 protein: CATSDPDRPTGYTF
CDR3 DNA: TGTGCCACCAGTGATCCGGACCGGCCAACGGGCTACACCTTC
clone size: NA
J gene: TRBJ1-2
D gene: NA
V gene: TRBV24-1

CDR3 protein: CASSVGVREVPGELFF
CDR3 DNA: TGTGCCAGCAGCGTAGGGGTGCGGGAGGTTCCCGGGGAGCTGTTTTTT
clone size: NA
J gene: TRBJ2-2
D gene: TRBD2
V gene: TRBV9

CDR3 protein: CASSEDRFRSGNTIYF
CDR3 DNA: TGTGCCAGCAGTGAAGACAGGTTTCGCTCTGGAAACACCATATATTTT
clone size: once
J gene: TRBJ1-3
D gene: NA
V gene: TRBV28

CDR3 protein: CASSVGTSGSPLDTQYF
CDR3 DNA: TGCGCCAGCAGCGTCGGGACTAGCGGGTCTCCCTTGGATACGCAGTATTTT
clone size: NA
J gene: TRBJ2-3
D gene: TRBD2
V gene: TRBV5-1

CDR3 protein: CASSVDARRTRVETQYF
CDR3 DNA: TGTGCCAGCAGCGTAGACGCTAGAAGGACTAGGGTGGAGACCCAGTACTTC
clone size: NA
J gene: TRBJ2-5
D gene: TRBD2
V gene: TRBV9

CDR3 protein: CASSSAGTVRSTEAFF
CDR3 DNA: TGTGCCAGCAGCTCCGCGGGTACGGTTCGGAGCACTGAAGCTTTCTTT
clone size: NA
J gene: TRBJ1-1
D gene: NA
V gene: TRBV7-3

CDR3 protein: CASSYGDSFYEQYF
CDR3 DNA: TGTGCCAGCAGTTACGGGGACTCTTTCTACGAGCAGTACTTC
clone size: NA
J gene: TRBJ2-7
D gene: NA
V gene: TRBV6-2/TRBV6-3

CDR3 protein: CASSQDLRRYNYGYTF
CDR3 DNA: TGTGCCAGCAGCCAAGACCTACGTAGGTATAACTATGGCTACACCTTC
clone size: NA
J gene: TRBJ1-2
D gene: NA
V gene: TRBV3-1/TRBV3-2

CDR3 protein: CASSFSTVAKNIQYF
CDR3 DNA: TGTGCCAGCAGCTTTTCGACCGTAGCCAAAAACATTCAGTACTTC
clone size: NA
J gene: TRBJ2-4
D gene: NA
V gene: TRBV11-2

CDR3 protein: CAWSTQTYEQYF
CDR3 DNA: TGTGCCTGGAGCACACAGACCTACGAGCAGTACTTC
clone size: NA
J gene: TRBJ2-7
D gene: NA
V gene: TRBV30

CDR3 protein: CASSLGPGTSYEQYF
CDR3 DNA: TGTGCCAGCAGCTTAGGGCCCGGGACTAGCTACGAGCAGTACTTC
clone size: NA
J gene: TRBJ2-7
D gene: TRBD2
V gene: TRBV7-3

CDR3 protein: CASSFPAGGGDEQYF
CDR3 DNA: TGTGCCAGCAGTTTTCCCGCAGGGGGCGGGGACGAGCAGTACTTC
clone size: NA
J gene: TRBJ2-7
D gene: TRBD1
V gene: TRBV28

CDR3 protein: CSASQGAFLNTEAFF
CDR3 DNA: TGCAGTGCTAGTCAGGGGGCATTTCTGAACACTGAAGCTTTCTTT
clone size: NA
J gene: TRBJ1-1
D gene: TRBD1
V gene: TRBV20-1

CDR3 protein: CASSSPGPGEKLFF
CDR3 DNA: TGTGCCAGCAGCTCCCCGGGTCCTGGGGAAAAACTGTTTTTT
clone size: NA
J gene: TRBJ1-4
D gene: NA
V gene: TRBV9

CDR3 protein: CASSSREAGNEKLFF
CDR3 DNA: TGTGCCAGTAGCTCAAGGGAGGCGGGAAATGAAAAACTGTTTTTT
clone size: NA
J gene: TRBJ1-4
D gene: NA
V gene: TRBV19

CDR3 protein: CACTGGLGNTEAFF
CDR3 DNA: TGTGCCTGTACAGGGGGCTTGGGGAACACTGAAGCTTTCTTT
clone size: once
J gene: TRBJ1-1
D gene: TRBD1
V gene: TRBV30

CDR3 protein: CASSQDQGAKRNQPQHF
CDR3 DNA: TGCGCCAGCAGCCAAGACCAGGGGGCGAAGCGGAATCAGCCCCAGCATTTT
clone size: NA
J gene: TRBJ1-5
D gene: TRBD1
V gene: TRBV4-1

CDR3 protein: CASSLSLYGSGELFF
CDR3 DNA: TGCGCCAGCAGCTTGTCGTTGTACGGGTCCGGGGAGCTGTTTTTT
clone size: NA
J gene: TRBJ2-2
D gene: NA
V gene: TRBV5-1

CDR3 protein: CASTSGVRDRKYEQYF
CDR3 DNA: TGTGCCAGCACCTCAGGGGTAAGGGACCGAAAGTACGAGCAGTACTTC
clone size: NA
J gene: TRBJ2-7
D gene: NA
V gene: TRBV21-1

CDR3 protein: CATVRGEDGYTF
CDR3 DNA: TGTGCCACTGTTCGGGGGGAAGATGGCTACACCTTC
clone size: NA
J gene: TRBJ1-2
D gene: NA
V gene: TRBV28

CDR3 protein: CASSDSLEQFF
CDR3 DNA: TGTGCCAGCAGTGATAGTTTAGAGCAGTTCTTC
clone size: NA
J gene: TRBJ2-1
D gene: NA
V gene: TRBV6-1

CDR3 protein: CASGQPGDEPLHF
CDR3 DNA: TGTGCTAGTGGGCAGCCAGGGGATGAACCCCTCCACTTT
clone size: once
J gene: TRBJ1-6
D gene: NA
V gene: TRBV12-5

CDR3 protein: CASSWRDETGVGKLFF
CDR3 DNA: TGTGCCAGCAGCTGGAGGGATGAGACAGGAGTCGGAAAACTGTTTTTT
clone size: NA
J gene: TRBJ1-4
D gene: NA
V gene: TRBV5-5

CDR3 protein: CASSEGLAGAHEQFF
CDR3 DNA: TGTGCCAGCAGCGAAGGACTAGCGGGAGCGCACGAGCAGTTCTTC
clone size: NA
J gene: TRBJ2-1
D gene: TRBD2
V gene: TRBV6-4